The present entry profiles one T cell receptor beta chain with its context. Its binding antigen is unknown. No clone much larger than this one lies a single base away; base qualities are absent. The immunoSEQ Assay, a bias-controlled multiplex PCR, was used to amplify TCRbeta CDR3 regions from genomic DNA. Per the authors' processing: The number of nucleated cells in each sample was estimated from the amplification of reference gene primers within the assay. To quantify the absolute abundance of each unique TCRbeta CDR3 rearrangement, sequence reads were collapsed and filtered. Productive Simpson clonality was computed per sample as the square root of Simpson's diversity index over productive rearrangements. In its TCRdb copy, this immuneACCESS table keeps in-frame sequences only and misses some clones. Where compared with another copy, unresolved V genes explain less than half of these, and the others have no known cause. D and trimming were read from the DNA, whereas the V and J calls and clone size are those reported in that table. The sample has 100,000 or so clones on record, 81% of them singletons. The top ten clones comprise roughly 10% of the sample.

This sample stems from a study of blood T cell repertoires in COVID-19 (dated by TCRdb to 2018 to 2020). Context from the whole study: Samples from collaborators originated in the United States, Italy and Spain and spanned both the acute and convalescent phases of COVID-19. The dataset comprised deeply sampled blood TCRbeta repertoires from subjects exposed to, actively infected with, or recovered from COVID-19. The samples were drawn from two sources: the first 160 participants of the ongoing ImmuneRACE study, and 1,254 subjects contributed by 6 global collaborators. HLA class I and class II types, where available, came from metadata supplied by the sample provider rather than from assay-based typing. The repertoires were released in a freely available public database intended as a resource for research on the immune response to SARS-CoV-2. The prospective study material was composed of cDNA or gDNA derived from T cells, B-cell-depleted T cells, or PBMCs. Nearly every sample came with metadata listing a de-identified subject ID, COVID-19 status, age in years and sex.

Via the germline V gene, CDR1 is SGHAT and CDR2 FQNNGV. V drops 0 bases and J drops 1 base, leaving 4 bases in between. The CDR3 contains 15 residues, cysteine and phenylalanine counted. Kept here is only the CDR3 DNA, which spans 45 bases and is read in frame from base 1. What the study reported, not specific to this receptor: The amount of clinical and demographic metadata varied by source and participant and was provided uncurated.

The collaborating institutions used their own protocols to collect whole blood in K2EDTA tubes. For TCRbeta analysis, collaborators shipped samples as frozen whole blood, isolated PBMCs, or DNA extracted from either of those sample types. Here the chain combines TRBV11-2 and TRBJ1-6, with the identity of the D gene unclear. The TCR sequence derives from a woman in her 70s with acute or convalescent COVID-19. Material: peripheral blood. CDR3 loop: CASSLEHSYNSPLHF. The nucleotide sequence is given as TGTGCCAGCAGCTTAGAACATTCCTATAATTCACCCCTCCACTTT.